The rows below give T cell receptor beta chains drawn from one sample of a study of blood T cell repertoires in COVID-19. TCRdb's copy holds only in-frame clones and misses some; the assay was immunoSEQ multiplex PCR. The sample carries about 280,000 clones, around four fifths recorded once. The sample comprised peripheral blood. The receptors stem from a woman aged 50 to 65 who had recovered from COVID-19. Both conserved end residues are part of each CDR3. Each record gives: J gene, V gene, D gene, clone size, CDR3 protein, CDR3 DNA. The D gene is left open where the match is weak. Not all rows give a size; the values are once, few, many and, for expanded clones, a class.

>TRBJ2-7|TRBV7-2|.|.
CASSLVSGTYEQYF
TGTGCCAGCAGCTTAGTTTCAGGGACCTACGAGCAGTACTTC
>TRBJ1-4|TRBV4-2|.|few
CASSQGGVEKLFF
TGTGCCAGCAGCCAAGGGGGGGTTGAAAAACTGTTTTTT
>TRBJ2-3|TRBV5-4|TRBD2|.
CASSPGTSGRYSSTDTQYF
TGTGCCAGCAGCCCCGGGACTAGCGGGAGGTACTCTAGCACAGATACGCAGTATTTT
>TRBJ2-2|TRBV29-1|.|once
CSVEESAAFGGELFF
TGCAGCGTTGAAGAAAGTGCAGCCTTCGGGGGGGAGCTGTTTTTT
>TRBJ2-1|TRBV19|TRBD1|large
CASSIGTGAGGEQFF
TGTGCCAGTAGTATTGGGACAGGGGCGGGGGGTGAGCAGTTCTTC
>TRBJ2-1|TRBV7-9|.|.
CASSWDYRRRDNEQFF
TGTGCCAGCAGCTGGGATTACCGGAGGCGGGACAATGAGCAGTTCTTC
>TRBJ1-1|TRBV28|.|.
CASRGTGSIEAFF
TGTGCCAGCAGAGGCACAGGCTCCATAGAAGCTTTCTTT
>TRBJ2-1|TRBV9|.|.
CASSVDLGSYNEQFF
TGTGCCAGCAGCGTAGATCTAGGCTCCTACAATGAGCAGTTCTTC
>TRBJ2-2|TRBV7-2|TRBD1|once
CASSLARQGRYGELFF
TGTGCCAGCAGCTTAGCGAGACAGGGACGGTATGGGGAGCTGTTTTTT
>TRBJ2-1|TRBV7-2|TRBD1|.
CASSIDRDGYNEQFF
TGTGCCAGCAGCATCGACAGGGACGGCTACAATGAGCAGTTCTTC
>TRBJ2-1|TRBV5-1|TRBD1|.
CASRDRGDNEQFF
TGCGCCAGCCGGGACAGGGGTGACAATGAGCAGTTCTTC
>TRBJ2-7|TRBV6-2/TRBV6-3|TRBD1|.
CASSDRDRGFEQYF
TGTGCCAGCAGTGACCGGGACAGGGGGTTCGAGCAGTACTTC
>TRBJ1-1|TRBV7-9|TRBD1|.
CASSSGTGGWVTEAFF
TGTGCCAGCAGCTCGGGGACAGGGGGATGGGTCACTGAAGCTTTCTTT
>TRBJ1-1|TRBV9|.|.
CASNGGGDTEAFF
TGTGCCAGCAACGGAGGGGGGGACACTGAAGCTTTCTTT
>TRBJ2-3|TRBV5-1|.|.
CASAVQGESTDTQYF
TGCGCCAGTGCGGTACAGGGTGAAAGCACAGATACGCAGTATTTT
>TRBJ1-1|TRBV5-1|TRBD1|.
CASRDTGGWTEAFF
TGCGCCAGCAGGGACACAGGGGGTTGGACTGAAGCTTTCTTT
>TRBJ2-3|TRBV29-1|TRBD2|.
CSVDPAGGHTDTQYF
TGCAGCGTTGACCCCGCGGGGGGGCACACAGATACGCAGTATTTT
>TRBJ2-7|TRBV7-2|TRBD2|few
CASSLTSDHEQYF
TGTGCCAGCAGCTTAACTAGCGACCACGAGCAGTACTTC
>TRBJ2-6|TRBV28|.|.
CASEPEVGGANVLTF
TGTGCCAGCGAGCCGGAGGTGGGTGGGGCCAACGTCCTGACTTTC
>TRBJ1-2|TRBV6-5|.|.
CASSLGDGYTF
TGTGCCAGCAGCCTAGGGGATGGCTACACCTTC
>TRBJ2-7|TRBV10-1|TRBD1|.
CASSSLTPRDRAIHEQYF
TGCGCCAGCAGTTCACTAACGCCCCGGGACAGGGCTATTCACGAGCAGTACTTC
>TRBJ1-6|TRBV20-1|.|.
CSASPPQGVNSPLHF
TGCAGTGCTAGTCCCCCACAGGGTGTTAATTCACCCCTCCACTTT
>TRBJ1-5|TRBV5-8|.|many
CASSGGPGYRNQPQHF
TGTGCCAGCAGCGGGGGCCCAGGGTACAGGAATCAGCCCCAGCATTTT
>TRBJ1-5|TRBV5-5|TRBD1|.
CASSPGGISNQPQHF
TGTGCCAGCAGCCCAGGGGGCATCAGCAATCAGCCCCAGCATTTT
>TRBJ2-7|TRBV4-2|.|.
CASSQDLGLGTITYEQYF
TGTGCCAGCAGCCAAGATCTCGGGTTAGGGACAATAACCTACGAGCAGTACTTC
>TRBJ1-1|TRBV7-2|.|.
CASSLGLAAEAFF
TGTGCCAGCAGCTTAGGTCTAGCGGCAGAAGCTTTCTTT
>TRBJ2-3|TRBV18|.|.
CASSNRETSTDTQYF
TGTGCCAGCTCAAATCGAGAGACTAGCACAGATACGCAGTATTTT
>TRBJ1-5|TRBV7-8|.|.
CASSPNPTGYRNNQPQHF
TGTGCCAGCAGCCCGAACCCTACAGGGTATAGGAACAATCAGCCCCAGCATTTT
>TRBJ2-1|TRBV11-2|TRBD1|.
CASSRDRGLNEQFF
TGTGCCAGCAGCCGGGACAGGGGGCTCAATGAGCAGTTCTTC
>TRBJ2-1|TRBV6-2/TRBV6-3|TRBD2|.
CASSFRASGRIYEQFF
TGTGCCAGCAGTTTTCGGGCTAGCGGGAGGATCTATGAGCAGTTCTTC
>TRBJ2-5|TRBV11-1|TRBD1|.
CASSWDRVKETQYF
TGTGCCAGCAGCTGGGACAGGGTAAAAGAGACCCAGTACTTC
>TRBJ2-5|TRBV28|TRBD2|.
CASSYRLAGEGETQYF
TGTGCCAGCAGCTACCGACTAGCGGGAGAGGGCGAGACCCAGTACTTC
>TRBJ2-3|TRBV7-8|TRBD2|.
CASTSEGLAATDTQYF
TGTGCCAGCACCTCCGAGGGACTAGCGGCTACAGATACGCAGTATTTT
>TRBJ1-3|TRBV6-1|.|few
CASREGGGNTIYF
TGTGCCAGCAGGGAAGGAGGCGGAAACACCATATATTTT
>TRBJ2-7|TRBV19|.|.
CATQNPRDSHEQYF
TGTGCTACCCAAAACCCCAGGGACTCCCACGAGCAGTACTTC
>TRBJ2-1|TRBV18|.|.
CASSPRMDGGSYNEQFF
TGTGCCAGCTCACCACGTATGGACGGAGGATCCTACAATGAGCAGTTCTTC
>TRBJ2-5|TRBV2|TRBD2|.
CASSGTSGEGETQYF
TGTGCCAGCAGCGGGACTAGCGGGGAGGGGGAGACCCAGTACTTC
>TRBJ1-3|TRBV11-2|.|once
CASSRGYSGNTIYF
TGTGCCAGCAGTAGGGGATACTCTGGAAACACCATATATTTT
>TRBJ2-4|TRBV2|.|.
CASSEWLAKNIQYF
TGTGCCAGCAGTGAATGGCTAGCCAAAAACATTCAGTACTTC
>TRBJ1-1|TRBV29-1|TRBD1|few
CSVRGQGNTEAFF
TGCAGCGTACGAGGACAGGGTAACACTGAAGCTTTCTTT
>TRBJ2-4|TRBV25-1|.|.
CASSGPGLAKNIQYF
TGTGCCAGCAGCGGCCCGGGACTAGCCAAAAACATTCAGTACTTC
>TRBJ2-2|TRBV10-3|.|.
CAISLSPAGGGNTGELFF
TGTGCCATCAGCTTATCCCCCGCCGGCGGCGGGAACACCGGGGAGCTGTTTTTT
>TRBJ1-2|TRBV6-1|.|.
CASSEPLRRGTMFIYGYTF
TGTGCCAGCAGTGAGCCCCTGCGAAGGGGGACGATGTTTATCTATGGCTACACCTTC
>TRBJ1-3|TRBV7-9|TRBD1|.
CASSLGQGSGNTIYF
TGTGCCAGCAGCCTGGGACAGGGCTCTGGAAACACCATATATTTT
>TRBJ1-3|TRBV18|.|.
CASSRVDTAASGNTIYF
TGTGCCAGCTCCCGCGTCGACACAGCAGCCTCTGGAAACACCATATATTTT
>TRBJ1-4|TRBV9|TRBD1|.
CASSAFGQGPEKLFF
TGTGCCAGCAGCGCCTTCGGACAGGGGCCCGAAAAACTGTTTTTT
>TRBJ2-7|TRBV5-1|TRBD1|.
CASKTGQGNEQYF
TGCGCCAGTAAAACGGGACAGGGCAACGAGCAGTACTTC
>TRBJ1-2|TRBV3-1/TRBV3-2|.|once
CASSRATGGYTF
TGTGCCAGCAGCCGGGCTACGGGGGGCTACACCTTC